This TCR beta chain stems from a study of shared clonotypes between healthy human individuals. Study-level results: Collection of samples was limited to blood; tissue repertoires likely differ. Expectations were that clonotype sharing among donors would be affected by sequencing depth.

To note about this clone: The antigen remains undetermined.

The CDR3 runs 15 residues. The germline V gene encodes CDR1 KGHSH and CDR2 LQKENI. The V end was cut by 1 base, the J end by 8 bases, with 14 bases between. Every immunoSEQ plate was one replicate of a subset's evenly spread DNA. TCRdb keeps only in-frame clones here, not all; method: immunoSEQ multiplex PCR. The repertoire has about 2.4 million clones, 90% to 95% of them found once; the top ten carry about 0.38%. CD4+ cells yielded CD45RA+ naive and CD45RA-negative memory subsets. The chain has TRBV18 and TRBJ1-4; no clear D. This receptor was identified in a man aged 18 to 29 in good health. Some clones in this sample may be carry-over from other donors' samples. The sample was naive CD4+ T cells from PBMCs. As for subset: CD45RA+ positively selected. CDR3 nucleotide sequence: TGTGCCAGCTCACCACTATACCAAGGGCAAGAAAAACTGTTTTTT. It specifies CASSPLYQGQEKLFF.